The rows below give T cell receptor beta chains drawn from one sample of a study of blood T cells in healthy people across ages. One entry per CDR3 protein results from TCRdb running MiXCR on the 5' RACE reads. Here the sample spans about 1,500,000 distinct CDR3 sequences, around 39% being singletons. Sample: blood. The origin of the receptors is a woman aged 18 to 35 in good health. CDR3s include the opening cysteine and the closing phenylalanine or tryptophan. D genes are given only for firm matches. Clone size, where shown, is once, few, many, or a class for clones that have expanded.

clone_size: -; d_call: TRBD1; j_call: TRBJ2-3; v_call: TRBV24-1; cdr3_aa: CATSDSQGQGGEDTQYF; cdr3_nt: TGTGCCACCAGTGATTCCCAGGGACAGGGTGGGGAGGATACGCAGTATTTT
clone_size: -; d_call: -; j_call: TRBJ1-1; v_call: TRBV4-1; cdr3_aa: CASRSRGQWGGTEAFF; cdr3_nt: TGCGCCAGCAGGTCAAGAGGCCAGTGGGGGGGCACTGAAGCTTTCTTT
clone_size: -; d_call: -; j_call: TRBJ1-4; v_call: TRBV10-3; cdr3_aa: CAIKASLATNEKLFF; cdr3_nt: TGTGCCATCAAGGCCAGTCTCGCAACTAATGAAAAACTGTTTTTT
clone_size: -; d_call: -; j_call: TRBJ2-7; v_call: TRBV10-3; cdr3_aa: CATRGSGANCEQYF; cdr3_nt: TGTGCCACCAGGGGAAGCGGGGCAAACTGCGAGCAGTACTTC
clone_size: few; d_call: TRBD1; j_call: TRBJ1-2; v_call: TRBV7-9; cdr3_aa: CASSLDGRGTGYTF; cdr3_nt: TGTGCCAGCAGCTTAGATGGCAGGGGGACTGGCTACACCTTC
clone_size: -; d_call: TRBD1; j_call: TRBJ2-5; v_call: TRBV7-6; cdr3_aa: CASSLQGDSPQETQYF; cdr3_nt: TGTGCCAGCAGCTTACAAGGGGACAGCCCCCAAGAGACCCAGTACTTC
clone_size: -; d_call: TRBD2; j_call: TRBJ2-4; v_call: TRBV4-1; cdr3_aa: CASSSGTRASSYNEQYF; cdr3_nt: TGCGCCAGCAGCTCCGGGACTAGGGCTTCGTCCTACAATGAGCAGTACTTC
clone_size: few; d_call: TRBD2; j_call: TRBJ2-7; v_call: TRBV9; cdr3_aa: CASSVASTSGGNEQYF; cdr3_nt: TGTGCCAGCAGCGTAGCGAGTACTAGCGGGGGTAACGAGCAGTACTTC
clone_size: -; d_call: -; j_call: TRBJ2-1; v_call: TRBV21-1; cdr3_aa: CAREGQPWSYNEQFF; cdr3_nt: TGTGCCAGAGAAGGACAGCCCTGGTCCTACAATGAGCAGTTCTTC
clone_size: -; d_call: TRBD2; j_call: TRBJ2-7; v_call: TRBV12-3/TRBV12-4; cdr3_aa: CASSVLAGQPYEQYF; cdr3_nt: TGTGCCAGCAGTGTCCTAGCGGGCCAGCCCTACGAGCAGTACTTC
clone_size: once; d_call: -; j_call: TRBJ2-1; v_call: TRBV20-1; cdr3_aa: CSAPGGPATTQFF; cdr3_nt: TGCAGTGCCCCTGGGGGGCCGGCCACGACCCAGTTCTTC
clone_size: -; d_call: TRBD2; j_call: TRBJ2-7; v_call: TRBV6-5; cdr3_aa: CASTQAGYTYEQYF; cdr3_nt: TGTGCCAGCACCCAAGCGGGGTATACCTACGAGCAGTACTTC
clone_size: -; d_call: TRBD1; j_call: TRBJ1-1; v_call: TRBV20-1; cdr3_aa: CSAPYRGRFWDTEAFF; cdr3_nt: TGCAGTGCCCCATACAGGGGGCGTTTTTGGGACACTGAAGCTTTCTTT
clone_size: once; d_call: -; j_call: TRBJ2-7; v_call: TRBV5-5; cdr3_aa: CASSLSGTPFNEQYF; cdr3_nt: TGTGCCAGCAGCTTATCAGGTACACCCTTCAATGAGCAGTACTTC
clone_size: -; d_call: -; j_call: TRBJ2-3; v_call: TRBV5-1; cdr3_aa: CASSRRTGTQSTDTQYF; cdr3_nt: TGCGCCAGCAGCCGTCGTACCGGGACTCAGAGCACAGATACGCAGTATTTT
clone_size: -; d_call: TRBD2; j_call: TRBJ2-1; v_call: TRBV7-9; cdr3_aa: CASSPSGGGHNEQFF; cdr3_nt: TGTGCCAGCAGCCCTAGCGGGGGGGGCCACAATGAGCAGTTCTTC
clone_size: few; d_call: TRBD1; j_call: TRBJ2-7; v_call: TRBV2; cdr3_aa: CAQNLRGNYEQYF; cdr3_nt: TGTGCCCAGAACCTCAGGGGGAATTACGAGCAGTACTTC
clone_size: -; d_call: TRBD1; j_call: TRBJ1-1; v_call: TRBV7-9; cdr3_aa: CASSLSGTVNLEAFF; cdr3_nt: TGTGCCAGCAGCTTATCCGGGACAGTCAACCTTGAAGCTTTCTTT
clone_size: -; d_call: -; j_call: TRBJ2-7; v_call: TRBV29-1; cdr3_aa: CSVEDPIESGIGEQYF; cdr3_nt: TGCAGCGTTGAAGATCCAATTGAATCGGGGATCGGCGAGCAGTACTTC
clone_size: -; d_call: TRBD1; j_call: TRBJ1-2; v_call: TRBV28; cdr3_aa: CASRPGTGVPYGYTF; cdr3_nt: TGTGCCAGCAGACCCGGGACAGGGGTCCCCTATGGCTACACCTTC
clone_size: -; d_call: -; j_call: TRBJ2-7; v_call: TRBV15; cdr3_aa: CATSSRGGGYEQYF; cdr3_nt: TGTGCCACCAGCAGCAGGGGGGGCGGCTACGAGCAGTACTTC
clone_size: few; d_call: TRBD2; j_call: TRBJ2-3; v_call: TRBV7-2; cdr3_aa: CASSNSRPGTSGRPDTQYF; cdr3_nt: TGTGCCAGCAGCAACAGCCGGCCGGGCACCAGCGGGAGGCCAGATACGCAGTATTTT
clone_size: -; d_call: -; j_call: TRBJ2-7; v_call: TRBV5-1; cdr3_aa: CASSLETPSSYNEQYF; cdr3_nt: TGCGCCAGCAGCTTGGAGACACCGAGCTCCTACAATGAGCAGTACTTC
clone_size: -; d_call: -; j_call: TRBJ1-5; v_call: TRBV7-2; cdr3_aa: CASSLGYGGGNQPQHF; cdr3_nt: TGTGCCAGCAGCTTAGGTTACGGGGGCGGCAATCAGCCCCAGCATTTT
clone_size: -; d_call: -; j_call: TRBJ2-3; v_call: TRBV6-1; cdr3_aa: CASRRKGNTDTQYF; cdr3_nt: TGTGCCAGCAGGAGGAAGGGCAACACAGATACGCAGTATTTT
clone_size: -; d_call: -; j_call: TRBJ2-7; v_call: TRBV3-1; cdr3_aa: CASSQGRIYEQYF; cdr3_nt: TGTGCCAGCAGCCAAGGCAGAATCTACGAGCAGTACTTC
clone_size: -; d_call: -; j_call: TRBJ2-5; v_call: TRBV5-6; cdr3_aa: CASSLAMVNGGETQYF; cdr3_nt: TGTGCCAGCAGCTTGGCAATGGTAAATGGAGGAGAGACCCAGTACTTC
clone_size: few; d_call: -; j_call: TRBJ2-4; v_call: TRBV21-1; cdr3_aa: CASRDSGLAKNIQYF; cdr3_nt: TGTGCCAGCAGAGATAGCGGTCTAGCCAAAAACATTCAGTACTTC
clone_size: -; d_call: -; j_call: TRBJ2-1; v_call: TRBV7-9; cdr3_aa: CVSSFVGNEQFF; cdr3_nt: TGTGTCAGCAGCTTCGTGGGGAATGAGCAGTTCTTC
clone_size: few; d_call: TRBD1; j_call: TRBJ2-1; v_call: TRBV11-1; cdr3_aa: CASSSGTGRTGNEQFF; cdr3_nt: TGTGCCAGCAGCTCCGGGACAGGCCGAACAGGCAATGAGCAGTTCTTC
clone_size: -; d_call: TRBD2; j_call: TRBJ2-7; v_call: TRBV20-1; cdr3_aa: CSAMWRGSSYEQYF; cdr3_nt: TGCAGTGCTATGTGGCGGGGGAGCTCCTACGAGCAGTACTTC
clone_size: -; d_call: -; j_call: TRBJ2-5; v_call: TRBV6-1; cdr3_aa: CASSEGQPRETQYF; cdr3_nt: TGTGCCAGCAGTGAAGGCCAGCCCCGGGAGACCCAGTACTTC
clone_size: -; d_call: TRBD1; j_call: TRBJ1-6; v_call: TRBV9; cdr3_aa: CACSVDRDNSPLHF; cdr3_nt: TGTGCCTGCAGCGTGGACAGGGATAATTCACCCCTCCACTTT
clone_size: -; d_call: -; j_call: TRBJ2-5; v_call: TRBV9; cdr3_aa: CASSVWAERAPGGEQYF; cdr3_nt: TGTGCCAGCAGCGTATGGGCGGAGAGGGCGCCCGGGGGAGAGCAGTACTTC
clone_size: -; d_call: TRBD2; j_call: TRBJ2-1; v_call: TRBV4-2; cdr3_aa: CASSQVGLAGDSEQFF; cdr3_nt: TGTGCCAGCAGCCAAGTAGGACTAGCGGGAGACAGTGAGCAGTTCTTC
clone_size: -; d_call: -; j_call: TRBJ2-3; v_call: TRBV5-1; cdr3_aa: CASSWTIGTDTQYF; cdr3_nt: TGCGCCAGCAGCTGGACGATCGGGACAGATACGCAGTATTTT
clone_size: few; d_call: -; j_call: TRBJ2-5; v_call: TRBV6-6; cdr3_aa: CASIPTEQQETQYF; cdr3_nt: TGTGCCAGCATCCCTACTGAGCAGCAAGAGACCCAGTACTTC
clone_size: -; d_call: TRBD1; j_call: TRBJ1-1; v_call: TRBV7-6; cdr3_aa: CASSSQQGGDNTEAFF; cdr3_nt: TGTGCCAGCAGCTCTCAACAGGGGGGAGACAACACTGAAGCTTTCTTT
clone_size: -; d_call: -; j_call: TRBJ2-7; v_call: TRBV20-1; cdr3_aa: CSAIDYEQYF; cdr3_nt: TGCAGTGCTATAGACTACGAGCAGTACTTC
clone_size: -; d_call: TRBD2; j_call: TRBJ2-5; v_call: TRBV27; cdr3_aa: CASRGLAGIQETQYF; cdr3_nt: TGTGCCAGCAGAGGACTAGCGGGGATCCAAGAGACCCAGTACTTC
clone_size: few; d_call: -; j_call: TRBJ2-5; v_call: TRBV2; cdr3_aa: CASSDSSGTQETQYF; cdr3_nt: TGTGCCAGCAGTGATTCGAGCGGGACACAAGAGACCCAGTACTTC
clone_size: -; d_call: TRBD1; j_call: TRBJ1-1; v_call: TRBV20-1; cdr3_aa: CSARDPGTGTDNEAFF; cdr3_nt: TGCAGTGCTAGAGACCCAGGTACCGGGACAGATAATGAAGCTTTCTTT
clone_size: -; d_call: TRBD1; j_call: TRBJ2-7; v_call: TRBV27; cdr3_aa: CASSRTGRSYEQYF; cdr3_nt: TGTGCCAGCTCCCGGACAGGTCGATCCTACGAGCAGTACTTC
clone_size: -; d_call: TRBD2; j_call: TRBJ2-1; v_call: TRBV27; cdr3_aa: CASSRQREGSEQFF; cdr3_nt: TGTGCCAGCAGTCGCCAGCGGGAGGGCAGTGAGCAGTTCTTC
clone_size: few; d_call: -; j_call: TRBJ2-7; v_call: TRBV27; cdr3_aa: CASRLGGSDEQYF; cdr3_nt: TGTGCCAGCAGGTTAGGAGGGTCGGACGAGCAGTACTTC
clone_size: -; d_call: -; j_call: TRBJ1-6; v_call: TRBV28; cdr3_aa: CASLGPNSPLHF; cdr3_nt: TGTGCCAGCCTTGGACCTAATTCACCCCTCCACTTT
clone_size: -; d_call: -; j_call: TRBJ1-2; v_call: TRBV25-1; cdr3_aa: CASSESRGYTF; cdr3_nt: TGTGCCAGCAGTGAATCCCGCGGCTACACCTTC
clone_size: -; d_call: TRBD1; j_call: TRBJ2-1; v_call: TRBV6-1; cdr3_aa: CASSPRDRGRGYNEQFF; cdr3_nt: TGTGCCAGCAGTCCCCGGGACAGGGGGCGAGGGTACAATGAGCAGTTCTTC
clone_size: once; d_call: -; j_call: TRBJ2-5; v_call: TRBV28; cdr3_aa: CASQVGLGAPETQYF; cdr3_nt: TGTGCCAGCCAGGTGGGGCTAGGGGCGCCCGAGACCCAGTACTTC
clone_size: few; d_call: -; j_call: TRBJ1-6; v_call: TRBV20-1; cdr3_aa: CSAMGTEYNSPLHF; cdr3_nt: TGCAGTGCTATGGGGACGGAGTATAATTCACCCCTCCACTTT
clone_size: -; d_call: -; j_call: TRBJ2-7; v_call: TRBV28; cdr3_aa: CASSTHRDGLYEQYF; cdr3_nt: TGTGCCAGCAGCACCCACCGGGACGGCCTCTACGAGCAGTACTTC